This T cell receptor beta chain was recorded in a study of Tregs in tolerant kidney transplant recipients (dated by TCRdb to the late 2010s). Context from the whole study: Before combined kidney and bone marrow transplantation, this study identified donor-specific regulatory T cells using TCRbeta sequencing and then followed those same cells after transplant. In 3 healthy controls, several methods of expanding Tregs specific for an allogeneic donor were compared by TCRbeta repertoire sequencing.

For TCRbeta CDR3 sequencing, genomic DNA was extracted from sorted cells using the QIAGEN DNeasy Blood and Tissue Kit. High-throughput TCRbeta CDR3 sequencing, including PCR amplification with bias correction and internal controls, was performed commercially through immunoSEQ. In the original analysis: A unique productive TCRbeta sequence was defined by the CDR3 nucleotide sequence when primers matched, and otherwise by the CDR3 amino acid sequence together with the Vbeta and Jbeta genes. Sorting error was corrected by removing sequences shared between sorted populations at a frequency ratio of 2:1 or less, and the remaining shared sequences were assigned to the higher population. A sequence counted as donor-reactive if, in CFSE-low cells, the sequence had a frequency of at least 0.01% and was expanded at least 5-fold compared with unstimulated cells. Repertoire divergence was quantified by Jensen-Shannon divergence calculated from the top 100 TCRbeta sequences ranked by frequency. For samples with multiple sequencing runs, sorting error was corrected in each run separately before the runs were combined. TCRdb took this table from immuneACCESS and kept in-frame rearrangements with V and J called. Such tables lack part of the clones; where checked against another copy, unresolved V genes explain under half of the gap, and the rest is unexplained. For V, J and clone size, that table is used; D and trimming come from the DNA. The sample contains around 61,000 clones, about 86% of them found a single time. Together, the top ten hold around 5.2% of the sample.

Trimming takes 5 bases from V and 1 base from J, and the germline ends sit 14 bases apart. CDR1 and CDR2 are drawn from the germline V gene (reference sequence): SEHNR, FQNEAQ. The CDR3, from cysteine to phenylalanine, totals 15 residues. This entry keeps only the CDR3 DNA: 45 bases, framed from base 1. Thawed PBMCs were FACS-sorted into unstimulated Tregs (CD4+CD25+CD127-), CD4+ non-Tregs (CD4+CD25-), CD4 cells and CD8 cells. Blood from healthy controls was obtained either from healthy volunteers or as purchased buffy coats. Healthy control blood was processed to PBMCs by Ficoll density gradient and cryopreserved, and patient PBMCs were collected before and after transplant. Overall study results and their limits: Because the study included only a small number of patients, the results must be confirmed in larger populations and under other immunosuppression protocols. Biological reproducibility was not directly addressed, though technical replication error appeared minimal. Expanding Tregs with activated donor B cells appeared to identify the most biologically relevant and donor-specific TCRbeta repertoire.

About this clone itself: Its binding antigen is unknown. No per-base quality is available; no much larger clone lies one base away.

Recombination joined TRBV7-9 with TRBJ2-5, with TRBD2 perhaps the D gene, on 7 matching bases. The sequenced sample consisted of CD4+ T cells from blood. This receptor was obtained from a human donor in good health. The DNA reads TGTGCCAGCAGCCTTCGGGGGGCGATCCAAGAGACCCAGTACTTC. It specifies CASSLRGAIQETQYF.